The text below deals with one T cell receptor beta chain. Its cognate antigen is unknown. The method was immunoSEQ multiplex PCR; TCRdb's version includes in-frame clones alone and lacks a portion of them. The sample includes under 600,000 clones, over 60% of them seen just once. The sample comes from a study of shared clonotypes between healthy human individuals. At the level of the study: Aged between 18 and 49, the donors were a couple of women and a few men.

Donors, without exception, were Caucasian adults residing in Nashville, Tennessee. Study-level results: Sampling included only blood; tissue repertoires likely differ.

Sequencing was done on a sample of PBMCs. This clonotype was sampled from a woman aged 40-49 years in good health. Some clones in this sample may be carry-over from other donors' samples.

The CDR3: CASSTQGSTGELFF. The DNA of the CDR3 is TGTGCCAGCAGCACCCAGGGGTCTACCGGGGAGCTGTTTTTT. The chain has TRBV7-9 and TRBJ2-2; weak D call: TRBD1 (6 bases). The germline V gene has CDR1 SEHNR and CDR2 FQNEAQ (reference sequence). This CDR3 is 14 amino acids long. With 5 bases removed from V and 5 bases from J, the gap between germline ends came to 12 bases.